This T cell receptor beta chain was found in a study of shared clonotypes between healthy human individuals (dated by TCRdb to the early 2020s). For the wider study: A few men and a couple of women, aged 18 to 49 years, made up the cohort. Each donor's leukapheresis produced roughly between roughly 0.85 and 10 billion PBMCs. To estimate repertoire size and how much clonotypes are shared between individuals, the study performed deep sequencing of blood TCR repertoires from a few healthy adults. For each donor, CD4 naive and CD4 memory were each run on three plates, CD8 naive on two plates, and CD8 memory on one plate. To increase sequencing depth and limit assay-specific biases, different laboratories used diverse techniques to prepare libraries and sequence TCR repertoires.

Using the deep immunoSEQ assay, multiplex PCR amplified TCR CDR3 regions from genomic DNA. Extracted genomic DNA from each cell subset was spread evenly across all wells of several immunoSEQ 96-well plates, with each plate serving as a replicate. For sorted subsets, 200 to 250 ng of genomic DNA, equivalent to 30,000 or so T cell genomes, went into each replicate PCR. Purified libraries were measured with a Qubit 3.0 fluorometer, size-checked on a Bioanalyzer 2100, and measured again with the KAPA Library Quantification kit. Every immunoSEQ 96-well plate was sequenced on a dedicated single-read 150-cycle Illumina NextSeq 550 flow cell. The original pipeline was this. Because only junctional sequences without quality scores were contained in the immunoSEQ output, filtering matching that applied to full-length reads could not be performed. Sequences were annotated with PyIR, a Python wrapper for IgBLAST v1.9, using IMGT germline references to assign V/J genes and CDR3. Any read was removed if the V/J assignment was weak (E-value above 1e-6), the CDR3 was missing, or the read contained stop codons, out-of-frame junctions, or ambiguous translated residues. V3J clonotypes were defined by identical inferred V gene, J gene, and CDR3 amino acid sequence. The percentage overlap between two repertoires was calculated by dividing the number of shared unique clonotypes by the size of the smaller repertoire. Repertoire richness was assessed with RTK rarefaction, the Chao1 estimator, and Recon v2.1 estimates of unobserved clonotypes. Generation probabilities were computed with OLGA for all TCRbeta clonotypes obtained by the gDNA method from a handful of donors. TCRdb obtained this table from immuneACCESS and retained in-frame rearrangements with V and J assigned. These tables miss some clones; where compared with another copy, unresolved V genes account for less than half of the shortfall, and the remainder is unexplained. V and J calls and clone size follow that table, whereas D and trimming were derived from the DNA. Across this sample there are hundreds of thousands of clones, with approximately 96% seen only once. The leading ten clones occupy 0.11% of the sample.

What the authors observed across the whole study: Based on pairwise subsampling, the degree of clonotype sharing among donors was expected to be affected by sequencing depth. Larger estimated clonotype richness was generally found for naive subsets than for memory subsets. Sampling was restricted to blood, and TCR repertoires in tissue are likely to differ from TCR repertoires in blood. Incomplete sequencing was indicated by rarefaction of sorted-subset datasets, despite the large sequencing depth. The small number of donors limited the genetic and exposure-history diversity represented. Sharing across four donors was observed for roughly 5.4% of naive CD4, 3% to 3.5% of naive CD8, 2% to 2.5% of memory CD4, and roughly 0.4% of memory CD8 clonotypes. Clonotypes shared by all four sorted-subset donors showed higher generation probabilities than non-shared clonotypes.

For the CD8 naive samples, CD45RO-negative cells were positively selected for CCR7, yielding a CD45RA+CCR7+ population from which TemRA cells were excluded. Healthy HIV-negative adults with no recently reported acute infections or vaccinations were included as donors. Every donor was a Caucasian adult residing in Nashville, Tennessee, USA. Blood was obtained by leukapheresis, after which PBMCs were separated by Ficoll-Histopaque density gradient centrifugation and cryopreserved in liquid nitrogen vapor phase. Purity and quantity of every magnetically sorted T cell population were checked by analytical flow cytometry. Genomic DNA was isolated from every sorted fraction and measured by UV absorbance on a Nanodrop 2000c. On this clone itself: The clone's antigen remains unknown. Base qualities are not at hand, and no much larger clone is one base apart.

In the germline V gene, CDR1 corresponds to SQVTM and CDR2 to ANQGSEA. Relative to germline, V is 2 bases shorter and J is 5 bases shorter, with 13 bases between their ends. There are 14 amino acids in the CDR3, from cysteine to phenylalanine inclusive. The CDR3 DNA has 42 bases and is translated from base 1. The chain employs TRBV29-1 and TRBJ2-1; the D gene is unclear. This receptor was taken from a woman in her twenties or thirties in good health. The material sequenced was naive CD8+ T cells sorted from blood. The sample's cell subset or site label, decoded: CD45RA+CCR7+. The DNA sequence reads TGCAGCGTTGAACGCTCTTATGGAAACAATGAGCAGTTCTTC. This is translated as CSVERSYGNNEQFF.